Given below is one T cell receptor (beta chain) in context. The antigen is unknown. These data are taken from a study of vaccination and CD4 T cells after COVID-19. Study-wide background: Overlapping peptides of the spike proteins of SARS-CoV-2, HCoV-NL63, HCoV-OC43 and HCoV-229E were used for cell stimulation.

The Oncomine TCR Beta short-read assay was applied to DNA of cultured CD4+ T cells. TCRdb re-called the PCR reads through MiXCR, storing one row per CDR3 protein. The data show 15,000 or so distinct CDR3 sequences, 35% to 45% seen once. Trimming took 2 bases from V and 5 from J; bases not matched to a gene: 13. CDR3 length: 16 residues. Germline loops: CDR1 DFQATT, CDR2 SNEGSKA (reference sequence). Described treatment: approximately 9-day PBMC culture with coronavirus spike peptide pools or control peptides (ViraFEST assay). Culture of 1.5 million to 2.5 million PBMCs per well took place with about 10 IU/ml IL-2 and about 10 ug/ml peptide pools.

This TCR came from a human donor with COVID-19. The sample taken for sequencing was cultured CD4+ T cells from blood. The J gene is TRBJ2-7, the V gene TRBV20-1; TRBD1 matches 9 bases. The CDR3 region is CSARFHRGTGSNEQYF. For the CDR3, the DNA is TGCAGTGCTAGATTTCACCGGGGGACAGGGAGCAACGAGCAGTACTTC.